This TCR beta chain originates from a study of T-cell memory formation after mild COVID-19. Germline CDR1 reads SGHRS; CDR2 reads YFSETQ. The J segment lost 3 bases and the V segment lost 4 bases, leaving 6 bases of the junction unmatched. This CDR3 region has 16 residues. Broader study findings: Contracting clones from day 15 to 85 showed balanced CD4/CD8; later expanders favored CD4+. Researchers could not confirm that second-wave clones peaking on day 37 targeted SARS-CoV-2.

TCRdb redid the calling of the 5' RACE reads with MiXCR, one entry per CDR3 protein. This sample carries around 370,000 distinct CDR3 sequences, roughly 20% of them seen once, and the ten largest clones take around 13%. As concerns this clonotype: Its antigen is not known.

The clonotype comes from an adult woman who had mild COVID-19 (a few samples of this study predate the infection). Cell type and time point are not known. The chain joins TRBV5-1 to TRBJ2-3, with TRBD2 matching 12 bases. The sample comprised PBMCs or a T cell subset sorted from them (not recorded which). The CDR3 region is CASSARTSGATDTQYF. CDR3 in DNA: TGCGCCAGCAGCGCTAGGACTAGCGGGGCAACAGATACGCAGTATTTT.